This TCR beta chain was captured by sequencing in a study of OX40 agonist ivuxolimab in advanced cancers. Context from the whole study: The costimulatory receptor OX40 (CD134) was targeted by ivuxolimab, a fully human IgG2 agonistic monoclonal antibody. Intravenous ivuxolimab was administered to patients every 2 weeks at six dose levels: 0.01, 0.1, 0.3, 1.5, 3 and 10 mg/kg. Of the approximately 50 dose-escalation patients, hepatocellular carcinoma was present in roughly 19, melanoma in approximately 15, renal cell carcinoma in 9 and head and neck cancer in 9. The dose-escalation cohort was about 87% male with a mean age of about 65 years, ranging from roughly 20 to 80. Patients were allowed to have had prior anti-PD-1, anti-PD-L1 or anti-CTLA-4 therapy, and 30% to 40% of the dose-escalation patients had been treated with checkpoint inhibitors. Partial responses occurred in three dose-escalation patients: two with cutaneous melanoma and one with hepatocellular carcinoma. The point of sequencing TCRbeta in the periphery was to test whether ivuxolimab changed TCR sequence diversity and drove clonal T-cell expansion. The paper reports the monotherapy dose-escalation portion (N = 52 patients) of the phase I ivuxolimab trial.

The germline V gene (reference sequence) yields LNHDA for CDR1 and SQIVND for CDR2. The germline V and J ends show losses of 6 bases and 3 bases respectively, and no gene match explains 10 bases of the junction. The CDR3 has 16 amino acids, counting the end cysteine and phenylalanine. Only the CDR3 DNA is retained, 48 bases long and in frame from the first base. The table lists this clone with a count of one. The antigen this receptor binds is unknown. The sample holds no much larger clone one base away, and base qualities are not on file. Points the paper makes about the study in general: On average, CD8+ T cells showed more expanded clones than CD4+ T cells after ivuxolimab. Low levels of normalized T-cell clonal expansion were also shown by some nonresponding patients. In partial responders in the 0.1-3.0 mg/kg groups, normalized peripheral clonal expansion was found to be among the lowest, especially among CD8+ T cells. At doses of 0.1 to 3.0 mg/kg, clonal expansion of both CD4+ and CD8+ T cells in blood was seen between baseline and week 6. Antigen specificity was not determined for the clonally expanded peripheral T cells.

Patients with autoimmune disease history or receiving systemic immunosuppression were excluded from the trial. Peripheral blood for TCR sequencing was collected from all dose cohorts at baseline, on cycle 4 day 1, and on cycle 7 day 1. The samples were taken from a phase I, first-in-human, multicenter, open-label dose-escalation trial of ivuxolimab. Adults with locally advanced or metastatic melanoma, renal cell carcinoma, hepatocellular carcinoma or head and neck squamous cell carcinoma were enrolled in the trial. Before TCR sequencing, CD4+ T cells and CD8+ T cells were sorted from peripheral blood as separate populations. Genomic DNA was extracted from sorted cells for sequencing of the TCRbeta CDR3 region. The immunoSEQ Assay was used for sequencing of TCRbeta CDR3 regions. TCRdb carries this immuneACCESS record with in-frame sequences only. Its versions omit some clonotypes, under half of them owing to an unresolved V gene in the studies checked, with the rest unexplained. For this sample there are around 46,000 clones; around 92% appear just once. Roughly 10% of the sample is taken by the ten largest.

The clonotype originates from an adult with an advanced solid tumor such as melanoma, head and neck, liver or kidney cancer. This specimen consisted of CD4+ or CD8+ T cells sorted from blood, obtained in a trial of the OX40 agonist ivuxolimab. The receptor chain draws on TRBV19 and TRBJ2-2, and 7 junctional nucleotides match TRBD1. The encoded CDR3 is CASRGQLKDDTGELFF. The DNA sequence reads TGTGCCAGTAGGGGACAGTTGAAGGACGACACCGGGGAGCTGTTTTTT. With all but the CDR3 taken from the reference TRBV19 and TRBJ2-2 genes, the full variable domain is: DGGITQSPKYLFRKEGQNVTLSCEQNLNHDAMYWYRQDPGQGLRLIYYSQIVNDFQKGDIAEGYSVSREKKESFPLTVTSAQKNPTAFYLCASRGQLKDDTGELFFGEGSRLTVL.